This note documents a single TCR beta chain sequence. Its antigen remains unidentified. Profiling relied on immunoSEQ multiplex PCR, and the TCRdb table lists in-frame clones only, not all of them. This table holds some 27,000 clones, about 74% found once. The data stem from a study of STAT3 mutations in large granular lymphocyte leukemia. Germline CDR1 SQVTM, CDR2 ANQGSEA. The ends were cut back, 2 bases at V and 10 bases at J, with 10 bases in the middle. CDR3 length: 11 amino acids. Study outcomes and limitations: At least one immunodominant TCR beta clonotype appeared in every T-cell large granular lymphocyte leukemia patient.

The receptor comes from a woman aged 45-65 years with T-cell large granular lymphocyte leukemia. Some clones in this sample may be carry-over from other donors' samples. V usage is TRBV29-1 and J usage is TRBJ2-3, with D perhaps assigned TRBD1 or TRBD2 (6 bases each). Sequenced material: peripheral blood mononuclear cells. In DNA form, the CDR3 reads TGCAGCGTTGAAAGGGGGGCTTCGCAGTATTTT. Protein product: CSVERGASQYF.